This T cell receptor (beta chain) was sequenced in a study of blood T cell repertoires in COVID-19. TCRdb's table, derived via immunoSEQ multiplex PCR, lists solely in-frame clones and lacks some. The table shows 35,000 to 50,000 clones, with about 85% occurring only once. Germline V gene data show CDR1 as LGHDT and CDR2 as YNNKEL (reference sequence). The CDR3 is 12 residues long. Trimming left V 6 bases short and J 7 bases short, with 9 bases between. The receptor was derived from a woman aged 70-85 years in a cohort sampled during active COVID-19. Material: peripheral blood. V and J are TRBV3-1 (or the pseudogene TRBV3-2) and TRBJ1-4; D is undetermined. The CDR3 coding sequence is TGTGCCAGCAGGGGCTCTGGTGAAAAACTGTTTTTT. It codes for CASRGSGEKLFF.